This T cell receptor beta chain was sequenced in a study of blood T cell repertoires in COVID-19. As for the study in general: Samples came from the United States, Italy and Spain, spanning acute and convalescent COVID-19.

As processed by the authors: Nucleated cell number was recorded as an estimate derived from reference gene primer amplification. Data came from immunoSEQ multiplex PCR; TCRdb stores just in-frame clones and leaves some out. The DNA gave D and trimming, while V, J and clone size come from that table. The sample records more than 250,000 clones, 88% being singletons. This CDR3 contains 12 residues. The V gene's germline CDR1 is SGHVS and CDR2 FQNEAQ. The V end lost 7 bases, the J end lost 3 bases, and 10 bases lay between the germline ends. This sequence was found in a young woman with COVID-19, enrolled during active disease. Sequencing was performed on peripheral blood. J is TRBJ2-7 and V is TRBV7-8; D perhaps matches TRBD2 (6 bases). CDR3 bases: TGTGCCAGCAATTTTAGCGGCTACGAGCAGTACGTC. Its protein product is CASNFSGYEQYV.